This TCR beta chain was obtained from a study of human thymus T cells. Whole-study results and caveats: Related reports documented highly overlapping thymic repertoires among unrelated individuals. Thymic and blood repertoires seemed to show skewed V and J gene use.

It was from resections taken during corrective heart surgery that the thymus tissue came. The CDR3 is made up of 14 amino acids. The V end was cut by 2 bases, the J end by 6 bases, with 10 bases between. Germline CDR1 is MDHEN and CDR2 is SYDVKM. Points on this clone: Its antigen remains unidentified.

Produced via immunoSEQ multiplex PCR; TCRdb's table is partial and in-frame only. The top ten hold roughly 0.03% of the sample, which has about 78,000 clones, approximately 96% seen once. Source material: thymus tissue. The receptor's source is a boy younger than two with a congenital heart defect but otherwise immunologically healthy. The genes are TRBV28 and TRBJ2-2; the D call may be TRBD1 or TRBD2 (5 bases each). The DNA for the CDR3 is TGTGCCAGCAGTTTAGGGACCAGGGCCGGGGAGCTGTTTTTT. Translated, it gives CASSLGTRAGELFF.